This T cell receptor beta chain was sequenced for a study of CD8+ T cells in alopecia areata. At the level of the study: Treated individuals took tofacitinib by mouth, 5 to 10 mg twice daily. Findings and limits, study-wide: Patients shared TCRs less clearly than mice did, possibly for HLA-related reasons.

Treatment specified: oral pan-JAK inhibitor, 5-10 mg twice daily. This CDR3 is built from 14 residues. V lost 7 bases and J 2 bases, leaving 15 bases between the germline ends. The germline gives CDR1 MGHDK, CDR2 SYGVNS. This clone was picked up many times. What it binds is not known. RNA extraction was followed by reverse transcription into cDNA, which acted as the sequencing template. Assay used: immunoSEQ multiplex PCR; TCRdb lists only in-frame clones, some missing. Counted here are about 180,000 clones, roughly 58% occurring once; the ten biggest clones make up 16%. The sequence derives from a human donor with alopecia areata. The material was CD4+ T cells sorted from blood, obtained at roughly week 55, from a patient treated with tofacitinib. The V gene is TRBV25-1, the J gene TRBJ2-7; perhaps TRBD2 as D (5 bases). The CDR3, as DNA: TGTGCCAGCACCCCGAGGGCAGCCCCCTACGAGCAGTACTTC. Its translation is CASTPRAAPYEQYF.